These T cell receptor beta chains were read from a single sample in a study of T cell responses to AZD1222 COVID-19 vaccine. Sequencing used immunoSEQ multiplex PCR; TCRdb keeps in-frame clones, though not all of them. Altogether tens of thousands of clones are present, about 87% being singletons, with the ten largest covering about 15%. Sequencing was performed on peripheral blood, taken on day 0 of AZD1222 vaccination. The receptors come from an adult in good health. The CDR3 runs from the conserved cysteine through the conserved F or W. A D gene is named only where the DNA matches it firmly. Expanded clones get a size class; other rows say once, few or many, or leave the size out.

v_gene: TRBV7-8
abundance: .
j_gene: TRBJ2-7
d_gene: .
CDR3nt: TGTGCCAGCAGCTGGCCGAGGCAGGGCGGATCCTACGAGCAGTACTTC
CDR3aa: CASSWPRQGGSYEQYF

v_gene: TRBV6-5
abundance: once
j_gene: TRBJ1-3
d_gene: .
CDR3nt: TGTGCCAGCAATTCCGCAGGCCCGGGATACACCATATATTTT
CDR3aa: CASNSAGPGYTIYF

v_gene: TRBV24-1
abundance: .
j_gene: TRBJ1-1
d_gene: .
CDR3nt: TGTGCCACCAGGGAGAATGGGGGAGTAGGGAACACTGAAGCTTTCTTT
CDR3aa: CATRENGGVGNTEAFF

v_gene: TRBV21-1
abundance: .
j_gene: TRBJ1-3
d_gene: .
CDR3nt: TGTGCCAAAAATCCACAGCGGTCTGGAAACACCATATATTTT
CDR3aa: CAKNPQRSGNTIYF

v_gene: TRBV6-1
abundance: .
j_gene: TRBJ1-2
d_gene: .
CDR3nt: TGTGCCAGCAGTGAAGCTGGGGTCTATGGCTACACCTTC
CDR3aa: CASSEAGVYGYTF

v_gene: TRBV7-2
abundance: .
j_gene: TRBJ1-1
d_gene: .
CDR3nt: TGTGCCAGCAGCTTAGACGGGACGGACGAAACTGAAGCTTTCTTT
CDR3aa: CASSLDGTDETEAFF

v_gene: TRBV6-6
abundance: .
j_gene: TRBJ2-7
d_gene: .
CDR3nt: TGTGCCAGCAAAATTCAGGGGTACTCCTACGAGCAGTACTTC
CDR3aa: CASKIQGYSYEQYF

v_gene: TRBV5-1
abundance: .
j_gene: TRBJ2-7
d_gene: TRBD2
CDR3nt: TGCGCCAGCAGCGCGACTAGCGGGAGTGGATACGAGCAGTACTTC
CDR3aa: CASSATSGSGYEQYF

v_gene: TRBV7-6
abundance: .
j_gene: TRBJ1-4
d_gene: TRBD1
CDR3nt: TGTGCCAGCAGCTTAAACAGGGGAAATGAAAAACTGTTTTTT
CDR3aa: CASSLNRGNEKLFF

v_gene: TRBV5-1
abundance: .
j_gene: TRBJ1-1
d_gene: .
CDR3nt: TGCGCCAGCAGCTTGGTCCGGGATCACACTGAAGCTTTCTTT
CDR3aa: CASSLVRDHTEAFF

v_gene: TRBV18
abundance: .
j_gene: TRBJ2-1
d_gene: .
CDR3nt: TGTGCCAGCTCCCTACAGGGCTACAATGAGCAGTTCTTC
CDR3aa: CASSLQGYNEQFF

v_gene: TRBV5-8
abundance: .
j_gene: TRBJ2-3
d_gene: TRBD2
CDR3nt: TGTGCCAGCAGCTTAAGACTAGCGGGAGTGACAGATACGCAGTATTTT
CDR3aa: CASSLRLAGVTDTQYF

v_gene: TRBV12-3/TRBV12-4
abundance: .
j_gene: TRBJ1-2
d_gene: .
CDR3nt: TGTGCCAGCAGTTTAATGAGTCGTGGCTACACCTTC
CDR3aa: CASSLMSRGYTF

v_gene: TRBV18
abundance: .
j_gene: TRBJ1-1
d_gene: .
CDR3nt: TGTGCCAGCTCACCTCAGGGGTGGAACACTGAAGCTTTCTTT
CDR3aa: CASSPQGWNTEAFF

v_gene: TRBV9
abundance: .
j_gene: TRBJ1-1
d_gene: TRBD1
CDR3nt: TGTGCCAGCAGCGTTGGGACAGTCCCCGGGAACACTGAAGCTTTCTTT
CDR3aa: CASSVGTVPGNTEAFF

v_gene: TRBV7-3
abundance: .
j_gene: TRBJ2-3
d_gene: .
CDR3nt: TGTGCCAGCAGCTTCGGCGGTGAGATCACAGATACGCAGTATTTT
CDR3aa: CASSFGGEITDTQYF

v_gene: TRBV11-2
abundance: .
j_gene: TRBJ2-1
d_gene: .
CDR3nt: TGTGCCAGCAGCCCTATTGGCGGTAGCGTCGATGAGCAGTTCTTC
CDR3aa: CASSPIGGSVDEQFF

v_gene: TRBV5-4
abundance: .
j_gene: TRBJ1-2
d_gene: .
CDR3nt: TGTGCCAGCAGCACGGTGGGGGGCGCGCTTGATGGCTACACCTTC
CDR3aa: CASSTVGGALDGYTF

v_gene: TRBV5-8
abundance: .
j_gene: TRBJ2-3
d_gene: .
CDR3nt: TGTGCCAGCAGCTTGGCTCCGGATACGCAGTATTTT
CDR3aa: CASSLAPDTQYF

v_gene: TRBV6-5
abundance: .
j_gene: TRBJ1-5
d_gene: TRBD1
CDR3nt: TGTGCCAGCAGTTGGGACAGGGGGTTCAATCAGCCCCAGCATTTT
CDR3aa: CASSWDRGFNQPQHF

v_gene: TRBV29-1
abundance: .
j_gene: TRBJ1-2
d_gene: .
CDR3nt: TGCAGCGTTGAAGCCCGGGCGGGACCAACAGGGTATGGCTACACCTTC
CDR3aa: CSVEARAGPTGYGYTF

v_gene: TRBV2
abundance: .
j_gene: TRBJ2-7
d_gene: .
CDR3nt: TGTGCCAGCAGTGAGAACAATGAGCGTCCCCGCTTC
CDR3aa: CASSENNERPRF

v_gene: TRBV27
abundance: .
j_gene: TRBJ2-3
d_gene: .
CDR3nt: TGTGCCAGCAGTTGGCCTACGCAGTATTTT
CDR3aa: CASSWPTQYF

v_gene: TRBV6-5
abundance: once
j_gene: TRBJ1-5
d_gene: TRBD1
CDR3nt: TGTGCCAGCAGCCCACTCAACAGGGGTCAGCCCCAGCATTTT
CDR3aa: CASSPLNRGQPQHF

v_gene: TRBV5-4
abundance: .
j_gene: TRBJ2-7
d_gene: .
CDR3nt: TGTGCCAGCAGCTTGGACAGGGCTTACGAGCAGTACTTC
CDR3aa: CASSLDRAYEQYF

v_gene: TRBV2
abundance: .
j_gene: TRBJ2-7
d_gene: .
CDR3nt: TGTGCCAGCAGAGGGGCCGTCAGCTCCTACGAGCAGTACTTC
CDR3aa: CASRGAVSSYEQYF

v_gene: TRBV11-3
abundance: .
j_gene: TRBJ2-2
d_gene: TRBD2
CDR3nt: TGTGCCAGCAGCCGAGGCGGGGAGGGCATCGGGGAGCTGTTTTTT
CDR3aa: CASSRGGEGIGELFF

v_gene: TRBV3-1/TRBV3-2
abundance: .
j_gene: TRBJ2-1
d_gene: TRBD2
CDR3nt: TGTGCCAGCAGCCAAAGTGGCGGGAGCTCCTACAATGAGCAGTTCTTC
CDR3aa: CASSQSGGSSYNEQFF

v_gene: TRBV19
abundance: .
j_gene: TRBJ1-6
d_gene: .
CDR3nt: TGTGCCAGTAGTCCTCAAGCAGGGACCGATTCACCCCTCCACTTT
CDR3aa: CASSPQAGTDSPLHF

v_gene: TRBV7-9
abundance: .
j_gene: TRBJ1-1
d_gene: TRBD1
CDR3nt: TGTGCCAGCAGCACCCAGGGGGACACTGAAGCTTTCTTT
CDR3aa: CASSTQGDTEAFF

v_gene: TRBV6-6
abundance: .
j_gene: TRBJ1-2
d_gene: .
CDR3nt: TGTGCCAGCAGTTCATCTGATACAGGGAGGGCGTATGGCTACACCTTC
CDR3aa: CASSSSDTGRAYGYTF

v_gene: TRBV7-9
abundance: .
j_gene: TRBJ1-3
d_gene: .
CDR3nt: TGTGCCAGCAGCTTCTGGTCAACCCGGGAGAACACCATATATTTT
CDR3aa: CASSFWSTRENTIYF

v_gene: TRBV5-1
abundance: once
j_gene: TRBJ2-2
d_gene: .
CDR3nt: TGCGCCAGCAGCTTGGCCACGGGCAGGGGTAACGCCGGGGAGCTGTTTTTT
CDR3aa: CASSLATGRGNAGELFF

v_gene: TRBV5-1
abundance: once
j_gene: TRBJ1-1
d_gene: .
CDR3nt: TGCGCCAGCAGCATTAGAGGTACGGAAGCTTTCTTT
CDR3aa: CASSIRGTEAFF

v_gene: TRBV12-5
abundance: .
j_gene: TRBJ2-7
d_gene: TRBD2
CDR3nt: TGTGCTAGTGGGTTTTCGACTAGCGGGAGCGACGAGCAGTACTTC
CDR3aa: CASGFSTSGSDEQYF

v_gene: TRBV11-3
abundance: .
j_gene: TRBJ2-1
d_gene: .
CDR3nt: TGTGCCAGCAGCTTCGGTAGTAATGAGCAGTTCTTC
CDR3aa: CASSFGSNEQFF

v_gene: TRBV9
abundance: .
j_gene: TRBJ1-1
d_gene: .
CDR3nt: TGTGCCAGCAGCGTAGGGGGAAATATGAACACTGAAGCTTTCTTT
CDR3aa: CASSVGGNMNTEAFF

v_gene: TRBV11-3
abundance: few
j_gene: TRBJ2-1
d_gene: .
CDR3nt: TGTGCCAGCAGCTTATCGTTCATCTTCGGGAGTGAGCAGTTCTTC
CDR3aa: CASSLSFIFGSEQFF